This note documents a single T cell receptor (beta chain) sequence. Its antigen remains unknown. The source of the sample is a study of T cells after posttransplantation cyclophosphamide. Overall study results and limits: TRB overlap between skin or GI tissue T cells and blood was limited. Donor CD8+ memory clones often dominated recipient blood repertoires at later times.

Busulfan-fludarabine conditioning, marrow transplant, and cyclophosphamide on days +3 and +4 were administered. CDR3 length: 12 amino acids. The trim removed 6 bases at V and 6 bases at J, leaving 4 bases unmatched. Looked up from germline, CDR1 is SNHLY and CDR2 is FYNNEI. Only in-frame clones appear in the TCRdb table, and some are missing; sequencing was by immunoSEQ multiplex PCR. The sample lists roughly 20,000 clones; over 70% were seen once. This sequence was found in a young adult male patient who received an allogeneic stem cell transplant from a related donor, was CMV-positive, and had acute GVHD only. Some T cells may trace back to the graft donor. The sequences come from PBMCs, collected after an allogeneic stem cell transplant with post-transplant cyclophosphamide. This chain joins TRBV2 and TRBJ2-7; 8 bases match TRBD1. As DNA, the CDR3 is TGTGCCAGCAGATACACAGGGGGCGAGCAGTACTTC. Amino acid sequence: CASRYTGGEQYF. The complete variable domain, with remaining parts taken from reference TRBV2 and TRBJ2-7, reads EPEVTQTPSHQVTQMGQEVILRCVPISNHLYFYWYRQILGQKVEFLVSFYNNEISEKSEIFDDQFSVERPDGSNFTLKIRSTKLEDSAMYFCASRYTGGEQYFGPGTRLTVT.